The 13 T cell receptor beta chains below come from one sample, sequenced in a study of Tregs in tolerant kidney transplant recipients. TCRdb's table, derived via immunoSEQ multiplex PCR, lists solely in-frame clones and lacks some. Among over 50,000 clones, 70% to 90% were seen once, and the ten largest hold around 2.3%. The specimen comprised Tregs from blood, sampled before the transplant. These receptors came from a human donor who received a combined kidney and bone marrow transplant.

The chain employs TRBV19 and TRBJ1-2; possible D gene TRBD1, 6 bases. Looked up from germline, CDR1 is LNHDA and CDR2 is SQIVND (reference sequence). The length of the CDR3 is 15 residues. V was shortened by 3 bases and J by 6 bases, with 17 bases between the two germline ends. CDR3 in amino acids: CASSIDRRFSNGYTF. CDR3 DNA: TGTGCCAGTAGTATTGACAGGAGGTTTTCCAATGGCTACACCTTC.

The V and J genes are TRBV9 and TRBJ2-2, with 8 bases fitting TRBD1. The CDR3 contains 17 residues. In germline, CDR1 is SGDLS, CDR2 YYNGEE. V gave up 2 bases and J gave up 6 bases; unmatched junction bases: 12. The CDR3 DNA follows: TGTGCCAGCAGCGTTGGACGGCAGGGGGCTGGCGCCGGGGAGCTGTTTTTT. Translation: CASSVGRQGAGAGELFF.

The chain combines TRBV7-6 with TRBJ1-2, with TRBD1 identical over 11 bases. The V segment lost 4 bases and the J segment 4 bases; nucleotides outside the gene matches: 11. There are 17 residues in the CDR3. Germline V gene sequence: CDR1 SGHVS, CDR2 FNYEAQ. The CDR3 here is CASSSHSGTGGFYGYTF. The CDR3 coding sequence is TGTGCCAGCAGCTCCCATTCCGGGACAGGGGGTTTCTATGGCTACACCTTC.

This chain connects TRBV7-2 to TRBJ2-7; possibly TRBD2 for D (5 bases). The germline V gene has CDR1 SGHTA and CDR2 FQGNSA. The CDR3 loop spans 12 amino acids. Trimming removed 6 bases from V and 8 bases from J, with 14 bases in between. CDR3 nucleotides: TGTGCCAGCAGTACCTGGCTCGGGAAGCAGTACTTC. This sequence encodes CASSTWLGKQYF.

This clone was seen a single time. CDR3 protein: CSAKPGLEAFF. The CDR3 region has the DNA TGCAGTGCTAAGCCGGGACTAGAAGCTTTCTTT. The chain joins TRBV20-1 to TRBJ1-1; D may be TRBD1 (5 bases). The CDR3 totals 11 residues. Germline CDR1 reads DFQATT; CDR2 reads SNEGSKA (reference sequence). V was cut by 4 bases and J by 8 bases, with 11 bases left in between.

This clone was seen a few times. J is TRBJ2-3 and V is TRBV30; 7 nucleotides agree with TRBD1. Germline V gene sequence: CDR1 GTSNPN, CDR2 SVGIG (reference sequence). This CDR3 has 15 amino acids. After removal of 3 bases from V and 1 base from J, the junction contained 7 bases not matched to a gene. This CDR3 is CAWRRGRRGTDTQYF. The CDR3 coding sequence is TGTGCCTGGAGAAGGGGGCGTCGCGGCACAGATACGCAGTATTTT.

This rearrangement joins TRBV7-7 to TRBJ2-3; perhaps TRBD1 as D (5 bases). The length of the CDR3 is 11 residues. V dropped 5 bases and J dropped 8 bases, with 8 bases sitting between them. Per the germline V gene, CDR1 is SSHAT and CDR2 is FNYEAQ (reference sequence). The CDR3: CASSPQGTQYF. For the CDR3, the DNA is TGTGCCAGCAGCCCCCAGGGTACGCAGTATTTT.

The V and J genes are TRBV7-9 and TRBJ1-1, with D perhaps TRBD1 (5 bases). The germline V gene encodes CDR1 SEHNR and CDR2 FQNEAQ (reference sequence). There are 12 residues in the CDR3. Between the trimmed V and J ends, which lost 3 bases and 5 bases, there was a span of 7 bases. As DNA, the CDR3 is TGTGCCAGCAGCTTTAAGGGGACTGAAGCTTTCTTT. Translated, it gives CASSFKGTEAFF.

The gene calls are TRBV7-8 and TRBJ2-7; no clear D. The length of the CDR3 is 14 residues. V lost 1 base, J lost 3 bases, and 10 bases lay in between. Germline-derived CDR1 and CDR2 are SGHVS and FQNEAQ. The CDR3, as DNA: TGTGCCAGCAGCTTAGATCTGGCCGTCTACGAGCAGTACTTC. It is translated as CASSLDLAVYEQYF.

This chain joins TRBV18 and TRBJ2-5; D possibly corresponds to TRBD1 (6 bases). The CDR3 is 15 residues long. Trimming left V 0 bases short and J 5 bases short, with 13 bases between. CDR1 and CDR2 from the germline V gene are KGHSH and LQKENI. In DNA form, the CDR3 reads TGTGCCAGCTCACCACCGGGTGGGGGCGCGGAGACCCAGTACTTC. As protein: CASSPPGGGAETQYF.

V and J are TRBV18 and TRBJ2-4; D is possibly TRBD1 (6 bases). The CDR3 contains 16 residues. Trimming removed 2 bases at V and 0 bases at J, with 11 bases between. CDR1 and CDR2 (germline): KGHSH, LQKENI. This CDR3 reads CASSPEGDLAKNIQYF. CDR3 coding DNA: TGTGCCAGCTCACCAGAGGGGGACCTAGCCAAAAACATTCAGTACTTC.

In this sample, this clone turned up a few times. CDR3 region: CASSQGLGETQYF. Here the CDR3 DNA reads TGTGCCAGCAGCCAGGGCCTGGGAGAGACCCAGTACTTC. V usage is TRBV14 and J usage is TRBJ2-5; no reliable D call. V lost 3 bases and J 4 bases, leaving 9 bases between the germline ends. The CDR3 has 13 residues. Per germline, CDR1 SGHDN and CDR2 FVKESK.

V gene TRBV15 combines with J gene TRBJ1-5; 7 bases agree with TRBD1. Germline-derived CDR1 and CDR2 are LNHNV and YYDKDF (reference sequence). This CDR3 has 15 residues. V gave up 1 base and J gave up 1 base; unmatched junction bases: 1. The CDR3 loop reads CATSRAGQSNQPQHF. CDR3 bases: TGTGCCACCAGCAGAGCGGGACAGAGCAATCAGCCCCAGCATTTT.